This TCR beta chain was captured in a study of CD8+ T cells in alopecia areata. Study background: Oral tofacitinib, 5 to 10 mg twice daily, was given in an open-label trial.

This CDR3 is built from 11 residues. V shed 5 bases and J 4 bases; nucleotides not matched to a gene: 0. Per germline, CDR1 SQVTM and CDR2 ANQGSEA. RNA was isolated and reverse transcribed to cDNA, the sequencing template. The method was immunoSEQ multiplex PCR; TCRdb's version includes in-frame clones alone and lacks a portion of them. In the table there are 180,000 or so clones, roughly 59% of which are singletons. Turning to this clone: Its cognate antigen is unknown. This sample includes further DNA sequences coding for the same CDR3.

Points from the study as a whole: Across lesional scalp, and particularly alopecia totalis/universalis, clonality surpassed that of normal scalp.

Collection of lesional scalp punch biopsies and peripheral blood was performed in alopecia areata patients. This sequence was found in a human donor with alopecia areata. The gene calls are TRBV29-1 and TRBJ1-1; 8 bases are shared with TRBD1. This material consisted of CD4+ T cells sorted from blood, taken at week 0. The CDR3 bases are TGCAGCGTTACAGGGGGCACTGAAGCTTTCTTT. Translation: CSVTGGTEAFF.